Following are 4 T cell receptor beta chains from one sample sequenced in a study of cytomegalovirus exposure and HLA in healthy donors. Sequencing was performed with immunoSEQ multiplex PCR; in TCRdb, only in-frame clones are kept and a portion is missing. Of around 86,000 clones listed, about 93% are singletons. The sample comprised PBMCs. Every receptor here comes from a woman in her 30s in good health and CMV-seropositive.

The rearrangement uses TRBV30 and TRBJ1-4; no firm D call. Germline loops: CDR1 GTSNPN, CDR2 SVGIG (reference sequence). CDR3 size: 12 residues. Trimming took 1 base from V and 10 from J, leaving 10 bases between them. CDR3 nucleotide sequence: TGTGCCTGGAGTGAATACGGAGGAAAACTGTTTTTT. As protein: CAWSEYGGKLFF.

V and J are TRBV7-9 and TRBJ2-3; 7 bases align to TRBD2. The length of the CDR3 is 14 residues. Trimming at V came to 5 bases and at J to 2 bases, leaving 4 bases not matched to a gene. Germline loops: CDR1 SEHNR, CDR2 FQNEAQ (reference sequence). CDR3 DNA: TGTGCCAGCAGCGCCCGGGACTACACAGATACGCAGTATTTT. Amino acid sequence: CASSARDYTDTQYF.

To note about this clone: Other DNA sequences in the sample encode the same CDR3. The gene calls are TRBV10-3 and TRBJ2-5; tentatively, D is TRBD2 (5 bases). Trimming took off 0 bases at V and 4 bases at J, with 9 bases between the two ends. The CDR3 covers 14 residues. The V gene's germline CDR1 is ENHRY and CDR2 SYGVKD. CDR3 residues: CAISESGGVETQYF. The CDR3 nucleotides read TGTGCCATCAGTGAGTCAGGAGGAGTAGAGACCCAGTACTTC.

The chain employs TRBV6-5 and TRBJ2-7, with 9 nucleotides matching TRBD1. V lost 9 bases to trimming and J lost 4 bases; unmatched junction nucleotides: 4. Germline V gene data show CDR1 as MNHEY and CDR2 as SVGAGI. The CDR3 totals 12 residues. The CDR3 reads CASGTGRYEQYF. In DNA form, the CDR3 reads TGTGCCAGTGGGACAGGGAGGTACGAGCAGTACTTC.